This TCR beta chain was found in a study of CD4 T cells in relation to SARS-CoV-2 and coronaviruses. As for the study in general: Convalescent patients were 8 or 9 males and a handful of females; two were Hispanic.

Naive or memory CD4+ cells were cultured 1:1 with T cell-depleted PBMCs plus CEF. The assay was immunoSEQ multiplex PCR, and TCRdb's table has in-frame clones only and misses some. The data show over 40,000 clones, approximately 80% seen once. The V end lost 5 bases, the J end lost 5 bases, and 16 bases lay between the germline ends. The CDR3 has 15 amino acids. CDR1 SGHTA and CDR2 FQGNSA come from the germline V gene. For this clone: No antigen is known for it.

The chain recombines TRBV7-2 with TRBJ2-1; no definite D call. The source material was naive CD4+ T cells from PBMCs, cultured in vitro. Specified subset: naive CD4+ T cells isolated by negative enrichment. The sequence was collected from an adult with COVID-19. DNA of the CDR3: TGTGCCAGCAGCCCATTCGGCGGAATGAACAATGAGCAGTTCTTC. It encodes CASSPFGGMNNEQFF. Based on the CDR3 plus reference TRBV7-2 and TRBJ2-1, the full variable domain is GAGVSQSPSNKVTEKGKDVELRCDPISGHTALYWYRQSLGQGLEFLIYFQGNSAPDKSGLPSDRFSAERTGGSVSTLTIQRTQQEDSAVYLCASSPFGGMNNEQFFGPGTRLTVL.